Described below is a single T cell receptor beta chain sequence and its context. The antigen is not known. The sample belongs to a study of T cell responses to AZD1222 COVID-19 vaccine. Using immunoSEQ multiplex PCR, the repertoire was profiled, and TCRdb retains in-frame clones only, with some absent. The repertoire holds over 150,000 clones, about 90% seen once, with around 4.4% in the top ten. Germline values: CDR1 SGHTA, CDR2 FQGTGA. CDR3 length: 13 residues. Trimming took 6 bases from V and 5 from J; bases not matched to a gene: 5. Regarding the study as a whole: In a largely white British group with more females than males, clonal diversity was possibly underestimated. Dominant at 160-218 and 743-854, vaccine-associated CD4 TCRs also spanned spike. At study baseline, merely six AZD1222 recipients were seropositive.

The input for sequencing was peripheral blood, taken on day 0 of MenACWY control vaccination. The chain uses TRBV7-3 and TRBJ1-1; TRBD1 matches at 8 bases. The receptor was derived from an adult in good health. CDR3 residues: CASSQGARTEAFF. CDR3 DNA: TGTGCCAGCAGTCAGGGGGCCCGGACTGAAGCTTTCTTT.